Shown below are 7 T cell receptor beta chains from a single sample sequenced in a study of PD-1 blockade in classical Hodgkin lymphoma. The protocol was immunoSEQ multiplex PCR, while the TCRdb copy is restricted to in-frame clones and leaves out a portion. The sample includes tens of thousands of clones, 75% to 90% of them seen just once. Time point defined: cycle 4 day 1 (C4D1), after 5 to 7 weeks of nivolumab. Patients all relapsed after autologous stem cell transplantation, and there was variation in brentuximab vedotin exposure. Purification of CD4+ T cells from thawed PBMCs was performed via magnetic negative selection. The sample in question was CD4+ T cells from blood, obtained before the fourth cycle of nivolumab. The receptor set was obtained from a human donor with classical Hodgkin lymphoma.

The rearrangement uses TRBV4-3 and TRBJ2-7; D possibly uses TRBD1 or TRBD2 (5 bases each). The V end was cut by 4 bases, the J end by 4 bases, with 20 bases between. The germline CDR1 and CDR2 sequences are LGHNA and YSLEER. The CDR3 is 16 amino acids. The DNA of the CDR3 is TGCGCCAGCAGCCCCCTCGAGGGGCGAAAAACGTACGAGCAGTACTTC. It codes for CASSPLEGRKTYEQYF.

The gene calls are TRBV10-3 and TRBJ1-1; tentatively, D is TRBD1 (6 bases). V lost 8 bases and J lost 0, with 25 bases in between. The CDR3 is 18 residues long. Germline V lookup: CDR1 ENHRY, CDR2 SYGVKD. The CDR3 sequence: CAIGQRDLGRGMNTEAFF. The CDR3, as DNA: TGTGCCATCGGACAGAGGGATTTGGGACGGGGGATGAACACTGAAGCTTTCTTT.

Only a few counts were recorded for this clone. The chain couples TRBV28 to TRBJ1-5; D might be TRBD1 (5 bases). The CDR3 has 14 amino acids. The V gene's germline CDR1 is MDHEN and CDR2 SYDVKM. With 3 bases removed from V and 6 bases from J, the gap between germline ends came to 12 bases. CDR3 bases: TGTGCCAGCAGTTTTTGGCAGGGCGGTCAGCCCCAGCATTTT. This translates into CASSFWQGGQPQHF.

This chain connects TRBV7-9 to TRBJ2-4; D is possibly TRBD1 (5 bases). Germline-derived CDR1 and CDR2 are SEHNR and FQNEAQ (reference sequence). Trimming removed 1 base from V and 9 bases from J, with 10 bases in between. The CDR3 covers 13 residues. The CDR3 nucleotides are TGTGCCAGCAGCTTAGAGGGGCCCAGCATTCAGTACTTC. Protein sequence: CASSLEGPSIQYF.

The chain recombines TRBV7-2 with TRBJ1-6; D gene uncertain. The CDR3 runs 14 residues. Germline CDR1 reads SGHTA; CDR2 reads FQGNSA. Between the trimmed V and J ends, which lost 4 bases and 0 bases, there was a span of 4 bases. The chain's CDR3 is CASSWGSYNSPLHF. The DNA for the CDR3 is TGTGCCAGCAGCTGGGGCTCCTATAATTCACCCCTCCACTTT.

This chain links TRBV11-2 with TRBJ1-6, with D possibly being TRBD1 (5 bases). Trimming left V 5 bases short and J 5 bases short, with 19 bases between. Looked up from germline, CDR1 is SGHAT and CDR2 is FQNNGV. CDR3 length equals 17 residues. DNA for the CDR3: TGTGCCAGCAGCCCTAGCCCGGGGCGAAACGATAATTCACCCCTCCACTTT. This gives the protein CASSPSPGRNDNSPLHF.

The J gene is TRBJ1-5, the V gene TRBV11-2; D gene unclear. Germline V gene data show CDR1 as SGHAT and CDR2 as FQNNGV. This CDR3 is built from 13 residues. The ends were cut back, 0 bases at V and 7 bases at J, with 7 bases in the middle. The CDR3 protein is CASSLDLGQPQHF. The CDR3 DNA sequence: TGTGCCAGCAGCTTAGATTTAGGGCAGCCCCAGCATTTT.